A selection of T cell receptor beta chains follows, all from one sample in a study of blood T cell repertoires in COVID-19. Assay used: immunoSEQ multiplex PCR; TCRdb lists only in-frame clones, some missing. The sample yields roughly 190,000 clones, roughly 89% seen once. Sample: peripheral blood. These receptors all come from a man aged 18 to 29 with active or convalescent COVID-19. Both conserved end residues are part of each CDR3. The D gene is left open where the match is weak. Clone size is stated in some rows and not others, as once, few, many or a class when expanded.

cdr3_aa cdr3_nt clone_size v_call d_call j_call
CASRHNGGQGDTQYF TGCGCCAGCCGTCATAACGGGGGGCAAGGAGATACGCAGTATTTT once TRBV5-1 - TRBJ2-3
CASSDWGLAGGVDTQYF TGCGCCAGCAGTGATTGGGGACTAGCGGGGGGAGTGGATACGCAGTATTTT - TRBV10-2 TRBD2 TRBJ2-3
CASSHGGAGYYEQYF TGTGCCAGCAGCCATGGGGGGGCAGGGTATTACGAGCAGTACTTC - TRBV7-2 - TRBJ2-7
CASSENNNYGYTF TGTGCCAGCAGTGAAAACAACAACTATGGCTACACCTTC - TRBV6-1 - TRBJ1-2
CSAQKQHEQFF TGCAGTGCACAGAAACAGCATGAGCAGTTCTTC - TRBV20-1 - TRBJ2-1
CASSYRSGRDTYEQYF TGTGCCAGCAGCTACCGAAGCGGGCGAGACACCTACGAGCAGTACTTC - TRBV5-4 - TRBJ2-7
CASTIQGYGYTF TGTGCCAGCACCATACAGGGCTATGGCTACACCTTC - TRBV7-2 - TRBJ1-2
CASSSQGGAYGYTF TGTGCCAGCAGCTCTCAGGGGGGAGCCTATGGCTACACCTTC - TRBV7-2 TRBD1 TRBJ1-2
CASSLAHSQPQHF TGCGCCAGCAGCTTGGCCCACAGCCAGCCCCAGCATTTT - TRBV5-1 - TRBJ1-5
CASRGGTSGEQFF TGCGCCAGCAGGGGAGGGACTAGCGGTGAGCAGTTCTTC - TRBV10-2 TRBD2 TRBJ2-1
CASSALAERHNEQFF TGTGCCAGCAGTGCACTAGCGGAAAGACACAATGAGCAGTTCTTC - TRBV6-6 TRBD2 TRBJ2-1
CASSTAPSAREPQHF TGTGCCAGCAGTACTGCTCCCTCCGCCCGGGAGCCCCAGCATTTT - TRBV25-1 - TRBJ1-5
CASSLQRTAYEQYF TGTGCCAGCAGTTTGCAGCGGACCGCCTACGAGCAGTACTTC - TRBV28 - TRBJ2-7
CASSLTEMNTEAFF TGTGCCAGCAGCTTGACGGAGATGAACACTGAAGCTTTCTTT - TRBV11-3 - TRBJ1-1
CAGRPGTDNEKLFF TGTGCCGGCCGACCCGGGACAGATAATGAAAAACTGTTTTTT - TRBV2 TRBD1 TRBJ1-4
CASRTRVEDYTF TGTGCCAGTCGGACACGAGTTGAAGACTACACCTTC - TRBV11-2 - TRBJ1-2
CASSVDLDRSYNEQFF TGTGCCAGCAGCGTAGATCTGGATCGGAGCTACAATGAGCAGTTCTTC - TRBV9 - TRBJ2-1
CASSRWTGGGNTIYF TGTGCCAGCAGCAGATGGACAGGGGGCGGAAACACCATATATTTT - TRBV5-6 TRBD1 TRBJ1-3
CASSTQPGTAYGYTF TGTGCCAGCAGCACCCAACCCGGGACAGCGTATGGCTACACCTTC once TRBV7-2 TRBD1 TRBJ1-2
CASSYFGSTDTQYF TGTGCCAGCAGTTACTTTGGCAGCACAGATACGCAGTATTTT - TRBV6-5 - TRBJ2-3
CASSPLAGGHNEQFF TGTGCCAGCAGTCCACTAGCGGGGGGGCATAATGAGCAGTTCTTC - TRBV6-4 TRBD2 TRBJ2-1
CASSEVDSGISGELFF TGTGCCAGCAGTGAAGTCGATAGCGGGATTTCCGGGGAGCTGTTTTTT - TRBV2 TRBD2 TRBJ2-2
CASSLSTDYEQYF TGTGCCAGCAGCTTGTCGACAGACTACGAGCAGTACTTC - TRBV5-4 - TRBJ2-7
CASSLEQGGTEAFF TGTGCCAGCAGCTTGGAACAGGGGGGTACTGAAGCTTTCTTT - TRBV5-4 TRBD1 TRBJ1-1
CASRPGELTEAFF TGTGCCAGCAGACCAGGGGAATTGACTGAAGCTTTCTTT - TRBV12-3/TRBV12-4 - TRBJ1-1
CASSLEAGGTEAFF TGCGCCAGCAGCTTGGAAGCGGGGGGGACTGAAGCTTTCTTT - TRBV5-1 - TRBJ1-1
CASSLGGRGETQYF TGTGCCAGCAGCTTAGGGGGAAGGGGAGAGACCCAGTACTTC - TRBV7-2 - TRBJ2-5
CATSRVYPEPDGSPLHF TGTGCCACCAGCAGAGTATACCCGGAGCCTGATGGATCACCCCTCCACTTT - TRBV15 - TRBJ1-6
CASSPANAAEQYF TGTGCCAGCTCACCAGCTAATGCCGCTGAGCAGTACTTC few TRBV18 - TRBJ2-7
CASSVNMGRINNEQFF TGTGCCAGCAGCGTAAATATGGGGAGAATCAACAATGAGCAGTTCTTC - TRBV9 - TRBJ2-1
CASSLGQGEQPQHF TGCGCCAGCAGCCTGGGACAGGGAGAGCAGCCCCAGCATTTT once TRBV5-1 TRBD1 TRBJ1-5
CATSRGRTQGNTIYF TGTGCCACCAGCAGAGGGCGGACTCAGGGGAACACCATATATTTT few TRBV15 - TRBJ1-3
CAWAQGYTEAFF TGTGCCTGGGCACAGGGGTACACTGAAGCTTTCTTT - TRBV30 TRBD1 TRBJ1-1
CAISAVRGQKANEKLFF TGTGCCATCAGTGCCGTCAGGGGCCAGAAGGCTAATGAAAAACTGTTTTTT - TRBV10-3 - TRBJ1-4
CASSTPTGDLHGYTF TGTGCCAGCAGCACCCCGACAGGGGACCTACATGGCTACACCTTC - TRBV5-6 TRBD1 TRBJ1-2
CASSFAGGGNQPQHF TGTGCCAGCAGTTTCGCAGGGGGCGGCAATCAGCCCCAGCATTTT - TRBV28 TRBD1 TRBJ1-5
CASSQPTETYGYTF TGCGCCAGCAGCCAACCGACAGAGACCTATGGCTACACCTTC - TRBV4-1 - TRBJ1-2
CSVAPLAGGYTF TGCAGCGTTGCCCCGTTAGCTGGGGGCTACACCTTC - TRBV29-1 - TRBJ1-2
CASRLQGGNSPLHF TGTGCCAGCAGATTACAGGGGGGGAATTCACCCCTCCACTTT - TRBV5-4 TRBD1 TRBJ1-6
CASSDSTSFYEQYF TGTGCCAGCTCGGACAGTACCTCATTCTACGAGCAGTACTTC - TRBV18 - TRBJ2-7
CATSYGQGNQPQHF TGTGCCACCAGTTACGGACAGGGAAATCAGCCCCAGCATTTT once TRBV24-1 TRBD1 TRBJ1-5
CASSSDPGGTDTQYF TGTGCCAGCAGCTCGGATCCGGGAGGTACAGATACGCAGTATTTT - TRBV7-3 TRBD2 TRBJ2-3
CASSPQGAAYNEQFF TGTGCCAGCAGCCCCCAGGGGGCGGCGTACAATGAGCAGTTCTTC - TRBV7-3 TRBD1 TRBJ2-1
CASSLRTGVTYNEQFF TGTGCCAGCAGCCTGAGGACAGGGGTCACCTACAATGAGCAGTTCTTC - TRBV7-9 TRBD1 TRBJ2-1
CASSDGGTGDEKLFF TGTGCCAGCAGTGATGGGGGGACAGGGGACGAAAAACTGTTTTTT few TRBV25-1 TRBD1 TRBJ1-4
CASSLYGTSDGTDTQYF TGTGCCAGCAGCCTCTACGGGACTAGCGACGGCACAGATACGCAGTATTTT - TRBV11-3 TRBD2 TRBJ2-3
CASSLAPIRGAGNEQFF TGTGCCAGCAGCTTAGCCCCGATTCGGGGGGCAGGCAATGAGCAGTTCTTC - TRBV7-9 - TRBJ2-1
CASSHAQGGETQYF TGTGCCAGCAGCCACGCGCAGGGCGGAGAGACCCAGTACTTC - TRBV7-2 - TRBJ2-5
CASSGQGYGNEQFF TGTGCCAGTAGTGGTCAGGGTTATGGAAATGAGCAGTTCTTC - TRBV19 - TRBJ2-1
CASSFRQGGEKLFF TGTGCCAGCAGTTTCCGACAGGGCGGGGAAAAACTGTTTTTT - TRBV27 TRBD1 TRBJ1-4
CASSHVLAGGPSEQYF TGCGCCAGCAGCCATGTTCTAGCGGGAGGGCCCTCCGAGCAGTACTTC - TRBV4-3 TRBD2 TRBJ2-7
CASSQNNRANTEAFF TGTGCCAGCAGCCAAAATAACAGAGCCAACACTGAAGCTTTCTTT - TRBV5-4 - TRBJ1-1
CASGGQGAGEQYF TGTGCCAGCGGGGGACAGGGGGCGGGTGAGCAGTACTTC - TRBV2 TRBD1 TRBJ2-7
CASSLAETALF TGTGCCAGCAGCTTAGCGGAGACAGCCCTCTTC - TRBV7-8 - TRBJ1-2